The 20 T cell receptor beta chains below all came from one sample that was sequenced in a study of T cells in Graves' hyperthyroidism and ophthalmopathy. Amplification targeted TCR beta CDR3 regions from RNA transcripts. Using the HTBI primer set, a first-round RT-PCR was run on the TCR CDR3. TCRdb used MiXCR to reprocess the multiplex PCR reads, holding one entry per CDR3 protein. This table has about 250,000 distinct CDR3 sequences, around 24% appearing once. Sequencing was done on a sample of blood. These receptors were collected from a woman aged 40 to 50 with Graves' ophthalmopathy.

The V gene is TRBV7-8, the J gene TRBJ1-2, with no clear D. The germline V gene encodes CDR1 SGHVS and CDR2 FQNEAQ. The CDR3 totals 11 residues. Trimming removed 5 bases from V and 6 bases from J, with 7 bases in between. The CDR3 DNA is TGTGCCAGCAGCGCAAGGGATGGCTACACCTTC. Protein sequence: CASSARDGYTF.

This clonotype was seen ten or more times. The chain carries TRBV4-2 and TRBJ1-5, with a possible D match to TRBD1 (5 bases). Looked up from germline, CDR1 is LGHNA and CDR2 is YNFKEQ. The CDR3 length is 13 residues. V was shortened by 0 bases and J by 6 bases, with 6 bases between the two germline ends. The CDR3: CASSQEGVQPQHF. In DNA, the CDR3 is TGTGCCAGCAGCCAAGAGGGGGTTCAGCCCCAGCATTTT.

This clonotype was observed many times. This chain joins TRBV20-1 and TRBJ2-5, with D perhaps TRBD1 or TRBD2 (5 bases each). Trimming shortened V by 3 bases and J by 2 bases, and 16 bases separated the two germline ends. CDR1 and CDR2 (germline): DFQATT, SNEGSKA (reference sequence). The CDR3 length is 15 residues. CDR3 DNA sequence: TGCAGTGCTAGTTCCTCCGGGACCACACAAGAGACCCAGTACTTC. Protein: CSASSSGTTQETQYF.

This clonotype was detected ten times or more. This chain uses TRBV12-3 or TRBV12-4 with TRBJ1-3; TRBD1 might be the D (6 bases). The CDR3 is 14 residues long. V lost 7 bases to trimming and J lost 3 bases, with 13 bases between them. The CDR3 region is CASTRQESGNTIYF. Here the CDR3 DNA reads TGTGCCAGCACCCGACAGGAAAGTGGAAACACCATATATTTT.

This clonotype has a count of ten or more. The rearrangement links TRBV6-5 to TRBJ2-7, with D possibly TRBD1 on 6 matching bases. Looked up from germline, CDR1 is MNHEY and CDR2 is SVGAGI. The CDR3 has 14 amino acids. Trimming removed 6 bases at V and 4 bases at J, with 16 bases between. CDR3: CASSPTGTPYEQYF. As DNA, the CDR3 is TGTGCCAGCAGCCCCACCGGGACACCGTACGAGCAGTACTTC.

This clonotype was counted many times. This chain connects TRBV7-9 to TRBJ2-2; 10 bases fit TRBD2. Germline trimming cut 2 bases from V and 6 bases from J; bases unmatched to any gene: 6. Germline lookup yields CDR1 SEHNR and CDR2 FQNEAQ (reference sequence). The CDR3 runs to 16 residues. The CDR3 sequence is CASSLFVAGGAGELFF. Here the CDR3 DNA reads TGTGCCAGCAGCTTATTTGTAGCGGGAGGTGCCGGGGAGCTGTTTTTT. The variable domain in full, with the rest retrieved from reference TRBV7-9 and TRBJ2-2, is DTGVSQNPRHKITKRGQNVTFRCDPISEHNRLYWYRQTLGQGPEFLTYFQNEAQLEKSRLLSDRFSAERPKGSFSTLEIQRTEQGDSAMYLCASSLFVAGGAGELFFGEGSRLTVL.

This clonotype was seen repeatedly, ten times or more. The V and J genes are TRBV12-3 or TRBV12-4 and TRBJ1-6; TRBD1 aligns across 7 bases. V shed 2 bases and J 10 bases; nucleotides not matched to a gene: 8. The CDR3 covers 15 residues. This CDR3 is CASSLLQQGDSPLHF. CDR3 in DNA: TGTGCCAGCAGTTTATTGCAGCAGGGGGACTCACCCCTCCACTTT.

This clonotype appeared a few times. The chain combines TRBV28 with TRBJ1-2; D uncertain. The CDR3 spans 13 residues. The ends were cut back, 5 bases at V and 5 bases at J, with 12 bases in the middle. Germline assignment: CDR1 MDHEN and CDR2 SYDVKM. This CDR3 reads CASSPVSRYGYTF. For the CDR3, the DNA is TGTGCCAGCAGTCCGGTCTCAAGATATGGCTACACCTTC.

This chain connects TRBV29-1 to TRBJ2-7; tentative D call: TRBD1 (5 bases). V was pared by 4 bases and J by 6 bases, with 13 bases between. The germline gives CDR1 SQVTM, CDR2 ANQGSEA. CDR3 length: 12 amino acids. The DNA of the CDR3 is TGCAGCGTTGGACAGTCCCCCCGCGAGCAGTACGTC. Translating gives CSVGQSPREQYV.

This clonotype was detected ten times or more. The gene calls are TRBV5-1 and TRBJ1-1, with a possible D match to TRBD1 (6 bases). CDR1 SGHRS and CDR2 YFSETQ come from the germline V gene. Trimming took off 0 bases at V and 1 base at J, with 10 bases between the two ends. The length of the CDR3 is 15 residues. As DNA, the CDR3 is TGCGCCAGCAGCTTGGCACTGGGACAGAACACTGAAGCTTTCTTT. Translating it yields CASSLALGQNTEAFF.

This clonotype was observed many times. This chain connects TRBV7-8 to TRBJ2-7; 11 nucleotides line up with TRBD2. Germline trimming cut 3 bases from V and 4 bases from J; bases unmatched to any gene: 5. The CDR3 length is 15 residues. Germline lookup yields CDR1 SGHVS and CDR2 FQNEAQ. The CDR3: CASSFPGTSGYEQYF. DNA for the CDR3: TGTGCCAGCAGCTTCCCCGGGACTAGCGGATACGAGCAGTACTTC.

This clonotype has a count of ten or more. This chain uses TRBV5-4 with TRBJ2-7; possible D gene TRBD1, 5 bases. V was trimmed by 2 bases and J by 3 bases, leaving 12 bases between them. Germline CDR1 is SGHNT and CDR2 is YYREEE (reference sequence). This CDR3 has 14 amino acids. The CDR3 sequence is CASSFFQGNYEQYF. The CDR3 region has the DNA TGTGCCAGCAGCTTCTTTCAGGGCAACTACGAGCAGTACTTC.

This clonotype was picked up one time. This rearrangement joins TRBV7-8 to TRBJ1-6, with a possible D match to TRBD1 (5 bases). Germline V lookup: CDR1 SGHVS, CDR2 FQNEAQ. V shed 0 bases and J shed 8 bases, with 5 bases lying between them. The CDR3 runs to 13 residues. The CDR3 loop is CASSLARDSPLHF. CDR3 nucleotide sequence: TGTGCCAGCAGCTTAGCCAGGGATTCACCCCTCCACTTT. Full variable domain (remainder filled in from reference TRBV7-8 and TRBJ1-6): GAGVSQSPRYKVAKRGQDVALRCDPISGHVSLFWYQQALGQGPEFLTYFQNEAQLDKSGLPSDRFFAERPEGSVSTLKIQRTQQEDSAVYLCASSLARDSPLHFGNGTRLTVT.

This clonotype was detected ten times or more. The J gene is TRBJ1-1, the V gene TRBV6-5; 10 bases map to TRBD1. The CDR3 loop spans 14 amino acids. With V trimmed by 7 bases and J by 5 bases, 7 bases remained unmatched. Germline CDR1 MNHEY, CDR2 SVGAGI. CDR3 loop: CASIWDRGGTEAFF. For the CDR3, the DNA is TGTGCCAGCATTTGGGACAGGGGTGGTACTGAAGCTTTCTTT.

This clonotype was recorded many times. The chain employs TRBV6-5 and TRBJ2-7; weak D call: TRBD2 (6 bases). Germline CDR1 reads MNHEY; CDR2 reads SVGAGI. This CDR3 spans 13 amino acids. Trimming pared 7 bases from V and 4 bases from J, leaving 14 bases between. DNA of the CDR3: TGTGCCAGCAAATTGAGCGGAGGGTACGAGCAGTACTTC. This codes for CASKLSGGYEQYF.

This clonotype has at least ten counts. The DNA of the CDR3 is TGTGCCACCAGTTTTGACGGATACAGGGATACGCAGTATTTT. Its translation is CATSFDGYRDTQYF. The rearrangement joins TRBV24-1 to TRBJ2-3, with D possibly matching TRBD1 (5 bases). CDR1 KGHDR and CDR2 SFDVKD come from the germline V gene. The length of the CDR3 is 14 residues. V gave up 6 bases and J gave up 6 bases, with 15 bases separating them.

J is TRBJ2-7 and V is TRBV7-9; no clear D gene. The CDR3 has 14 amino acids. Germline V gene sequence: CDR1 SEHNR, CDR2 FQNEAQ (reference sequence). Trimming cost V 0 bases and J 5 bases, with 11 bases left between them. In DNA, the CDR3 is TGTGCCAGCAGCTTAGCAGGAGTAGCCCACGAGCAGTACTTC. This sequence encodes CASSLAGVAHEQYF.

This clonotype occurred many times. The chain has TRBV24-1 and TRBJ2-7, with 8 bases identical to TRBD2. The V gene's germline CDR1 is KGHDR and CDR2 SFDVKD. The V and J ends lost 6 bases and 0 bases, in that order; junction bases with no gene match: 0. The CDR3 totals 13 residues. The CDR3 sequence: CATSSGSSYEQYF. Written as DNA, the CDR3 is TGTGCCACCAGTAGCGGGAGCTCCTACGAGCAGTACTTC.

The V gene is TRBV9, the J gene TRBJ1-2; 7 nucleotides agree with TRBD1. The CDR3 loop spans 14 amino acids. Germline assignment: CDR1 SGDLS and CDR2 YYNGEE. The V and J ends lost 4 bases and 7 bases, in that order; junction bases with no gene match: 10. CDR3 coding DNA: TGTGCCAGCAGCCAGGGGACAGAAGGGGGTGGCTACACCTTC. Translating gives CASSQGTEGGGYTF. Filled out from reference TRBV9 and TRBJ1-2, the complete variable domain reads DSGVTQTPKHLITATGQRVTLRCSPRSGDLSVYWYQQSLDQGLQFLIQYYNGEERAKGNILERFSAQQFPDLHSELNLSSLELGDSALYFCASSQGTEGGGYTFGSGTRLTVV.

This clonotype showed up many times. This chain links TRBV18 with TRBJ2-6; no definite D call. The germline CDR1 and CDR2 sequences are KGHSH and LQKENI. V was shortened by 5 bases and J by 0 bases, with 5 bases between the two germline ends. The CDR3 contains 14 residues. In DNA form, the CDR3 reads TGTGCCAGCTCATCCAACTCTGGGGCCAACGTCCTGACTTTC. Encoded protein: CASSSNSGANVLTF.